Presented here are 19 T cell receptor beta chains from one specimen sequenced in a study of blood T cell repertoires in COVID-19. The data were produced by immunoSEQ multiplex PCR, yet TCRdb's version contains in-frame clones alone and is incomplete. The sample has 150,000 to 200,000 clones; approximately 86% are singletons. The source material was peripheral blood. The receptors here all came from a woman of 80 years or more in a cohort sampled during active or convalescent COVID-19.

The chain carries TRBV4-1 and TRBJ1-6; a possible D gene is TRBD1 (6 bases). This CDR3 region has 15 residues. V lost 0 bases, J lost 9 bases, and 12 bases lay in between. The germline V gene encodes CDR1 MGHRA and CDR2 YSYEKL. CDR3 sequence reads: CASSQERQAGSPLHF. The DNA for the CDR3 is TGCGCCAGCAGCCAAGAGAGACAGGCGGGTTCACCCCTCCACTTT.

V usage is TRBV5-1 and J usage is TRBJ1-4; D is ambiguous. The germline V and J ends were trimmed by 2 bases and 7 bases, with 12 bases remaining between them. The CDR3 runs 14 residues. Germline CDR1 is SGHRS and CDR2 is YFSETQ. CDR3 sequence (DNA): TGCGCCAGCAGCTTAGACACCGGTTTTGAAAAACTGTTTTTT. Protein product: CASSLDTGFEKLFF.

V gene TRBV20-1 combines with J gene TRBJ1-2, with D uncertain. The length of the CDR3 is 11 residues. Germline V gene lookup returns CDR1 DFQATT and CDR2 SNEGSKA (reference sequence). The V end was cut by 5 bases, the J end by 4 bases, with 8 bases between. CDR3: CSARWLYGYTF. The CDR3 DNA follows: TGCAGTGCTCGCTGGCTCTATGGCTACACCTTC.

The V call is TRBV19, the J call TRBJ1-1; the match to TRBD1 covers 9 bases. The length of the CDR3 is 16 residues. The germline V gene encodes CDR1 LNHDA and CDR2 SQIVND (reference sequence). The V and J ends lost 3 bases and 0 bases, in that order; junction bases with no gene match: 5. The CDR3 sequence: CASSIDRGFLNTEAFF. The CDR3 region has the DNA TGTGCCAGTAGTATCGACAGGGGGTTCTTGAACACTGAAGCTTTCTTT.

This clone has just one count. This rearrangement joins TRBV30 to TRBJ2-5; TRBD2 might be the D (6 bases). The CDR3 is 15 residues long. The germline V and J ends were trimmed by 2 bases and 2 bases, with 15 bases remaining between them. Germline lookup yields CDR1 GTSNPN and CDR2 SVGIG (reference sequence). This CDR3 reads CAWSPETSIQETQYF. The CDR3 nucleotides are TGTGCCTGGAGTCCCGAGACTAGTATTCAAGAGACCCAGTACTTC. Combining the CDR3 with reference TRBV30 and TRBJ2-5 gives the whole variable domain SQTIHQWPATLVQPVGSPLSLECTVEGTSNPNLYWYRQAAGRGLQLLFYSVGIGQISSEVPQNLSASRPQDRQFILSSKKLLLSDSGFYLCAWSPETSIQETQYFGPGTRLLVL.

V and J are TRBV10-2 and TRBJ2-5; D might be TRBD2 (6 bases). There are 14 residues in the CDR3. V lost 10 bases to trimming and J lost 2 bases, with 17 bases between them. Germline V gene sequence: CDR1 WSHSY, CDR2 SAAADI. CDR3 coding DNA: TGCGCCACTCGGGGGAGTGGGGGGCAAGAGACCCAGTACTTC. Translated: CATRGSGGQETQYF.

CDR3 sequence reads: CAWSLWGHDRDTEAFF. The CDR3 DNA reads TGTGCCTGGAGCCTATGGGGACACGACAGGGACACTGAAGCTTTCTTT. This chain uses TRBV30 with TRBJ1-1, with 7 positions matching TRBD1. Trimming took 3 bases from V and 3 from J; bases not matched to a gene: 13. Germline CDR1 and CDR2: GTSNPN and SVGIG (reference sequence). The CDR3 covers 16 residues. Combining the CDR3 with reference TRBV30 and TRBJ1-1 gives the whole variable domain SQTIHQWPATLVQPVGSPLSLECTVEGTSNPNLYWYRQAAGRGLQLLFYSVGIGQISSEVPQNLSASRPQDRQFILSSKKLLLSDSGFYLCAWSLWGHDRDTEAFFGQGTRLTVV.

The gene calls are TRBV10-3 and TRBJ1-5; D remains unclear. V was trimmed by 5 bases and J by 3 bases, leaving 11 bases between them. The CDR3 totals 14 residues. The germline V gene has CDR1 ENHRY and CDR2 SYGVKD. The CDR3 reads CAISPGGDNQPQHF. In DNA, the CDR3 is TGTGCCATCAGTCCCGGCGGTGACAATCAGCCCCAGCATTTT.

The chain links TRBV11-3 to TRBJ2-7, with TRBD2 matching 7 bases. The CDR3 extends over 14 amino acids. Trimming cost V 5 bases and J 4 bases; bases outside gene matches: 8. Germline CDR1 is SGHNT and CDR2 is YENEEA. The CDR3: CASSPGGGKYEQYF. For the CDR3, the DNA is TGTGCCAGCAGCCCTGGGGGGGGGAAGTACGAGCAGTACTTC.

The V call is TRBV7-2, the J call TRBJ1-2, with 9 bases matching TRBD1. Germline CDR1 and CDR2: SGHTA and FQGNSA. The CDR3 has 16 amino acids. With 4 bases clipped from V and 7 bases from J, the junction kept 13 bases outside the gene matches. CDR3 DNA: TGTGCCAGCAGCTCTACACGCCTGACAGGGGGTGGTGGCTACACCTTC. Amino acid sequence: CASSSTRLTGGGGYTF. The full variable domain, completed using reference TRBV7-2 and TRBJ1-2, is GAGVSQSPSNKVTEKGKDVELRCDPISGHTALYWYRQSLGQGLEFLIYFQGNSAPDKSGLPSDRFSAERTGGSVSTLTIQRTQQEDSAVYLCASSSTRLTGGGGYTFGSGTRLTVV.

V usage is TRBV9 and J usage is TRBJ2-7, with D unclear. The CDR3 has 13 amino acids. The V end was cut by 0 bases, the J end by 7 bases, with 11 bases between. Germline assignment: CDR1 SGDLS and CDR2 YYNGEE. CDR3 sequence reads: CASSVDPIREQYF. The CDR3 bases are TGTGCCAGCAGCGTAGATCCCATACGGGAGCAGTACTTC.

V gene TRBV29-1 combines with J gene TRBJ2-7; 7 nucleotides match TRBD1. Germline CDR1 and CDR2: SQVTM and ANQGSEA. V trimming: 4 bases; J trimming: 5 bases; junction bases outside the gene matches: 5. The CDR3 covers 12 residues. For the CDR3, the DNA is TGCAGCGTTGCACAGGGGCAGCACGAGCAGTACTTC. It codes for CSVAQGQHEQYF.

The V and J genes are TRBV12-5 and TRBJ1-5, with D perhaps matching TRBD1 (6 bases). Between the trimmed V and J ends, which lost 0 bases and 1 base, there was a span of 22 bases. CDR1 is LGHNT and CDR2 is FRNRAP in the germline V gene. CDR3 size: 20 residues. In DNA, the CDR3 is TGTGCTAGTGGTTTGGTAACCCTGACGTCGGGGGGGCTCAGCAATCAGCCCCAGCATTTT. This codes for CASGLVTLTSGGLSNQPQHF. The variable domain in full, with the rest retrieved from reference TRBV12-5 and TRBJ1-5, is DARVTQTPRHKVTEMGQEVTMRCQPILGHNTVFWYRQTMMQGLELLAYFRNRAPLDDSGMPKDRFSAEMPDATLATLKIQPSEPRDSAVYFCASGLVTLTSGGLSNQPQHFGDGTRLSIL.

Comments on this clone: At one of its ends the junction is not consistent with the germline gene, which may arise from a read error. The CDR3, as DNA: TGTGCCAGCAGACAGGGGGCTGAGGCTTTCTTT. It translates to CASRQGAEAFF. This chain joins TRBV6-5 and TRBJ1-1; 9 bases agree with TRBD1. The germline CDR1 and CDR2 sequences are MNHEY and SVGAGI. The CDR3 is 11 amino acids.

V gene TRBV2 combines with J gene TRBJ1-5; TRBD1 is a possible D gene (5 bases). Looked up from germline, CDR1 is SNHLY and CDR2 is FYNNEI. The V end was cut by 8 bases, the J end by 3 bases, with 17 bases between. The CDR3 is 15 residues long. The CDR3 sequence is CASGEGRIINQPQHF. Written as DNA, the CDR3 is TGTGCCAGCGGGGAGGGGCGGATTATCAATCAGCCCCAGCATTTT.

The chain has TRBV12-3 or TRBV12-4 and TRBJ2-1; D is perhaps TRBD1 (5 bases). V was shortened by 7 bases and J by 9 bases, with 13 bases between the two germline ends. This CDR3 has 12 residues. This CDR3 reads CASTSQGPEQFF. The CDR3 DNA sequence: TGTGCCAGCACCAGTCAGGGCCCTGAGCAGTTCTTC.

CDR3: CASRVNSNQPQHF. CDR3 coding DNA: TGCGCCAGCCGGGTGAATAGCAATCAGCCCCAGCATTTT. The chain combines TRBV5-1 with TRBJ1-5; D is ambiguous. The V gene's germline CDR1 is SGHRS and CDR2 YFSETQ. The ends were cut back, 7 bases at V and 0 bases at J, with 8 bases in the middle. The CDR3 loop spans 13 amino acids.

This clone was counted a few times. V gene TRBV6-6 combines with J gene TRBJ2-5, with TRBD2 as a possible D gene (6 bases). The V gene lost 4 bases and the J gene lost 5 bases, with 14 bases spanning the gap. Germline V gene sequence: CDR1 MNHNY, CDR2 SVGAGI (reference sequence). This CDR3 region has 14 residues. CDR3 sequence (DNA): TGTGCCAGCAGTTCCTCTCGCCGGGGGGAGACCCAGTACTTC. Amino acids: CASSSSRRGETQYF.

The V call is TRBV5-1, the J call TRBJ1-5, with D possibly TRBD1 on 6 matching bases. Looked up from germline, CDR1 is SGHRS and CDR2 is YFSETQ. There are 15 residues in the CDR3. Between the trimmed V and J ends, which lost 1 base and 5 bases, there was a span of 13 bases. CDR3 bases: TGCGCCAGCAGCTTGATAGGGGGGGAGGATCAGCCCCAGCATTTT. This encodes CASSLIGGEDQPQHF.